This record looks at one T cell receptor beta chain sequence and its context. As yet, its antigen is unknown. The CDR3 covers 12 residues. Germline V gene sequence: CDR1 MNHEY, CDR2 SMNVEV (reference sequence). V shed 5 bases and J shed 7 bases, with 9 bases lying between them. The data were obtained in a study of T cell repertoires in cytomegalovirus infection. About the study: Selection of CMV epitopes for the study included recently identified HLA-C-restricted and well-studied HLA-B-restricted ones. Matching HLA type and CMV infection were both indicated by public TCR beta signatures.

TCRdb re-called the reads through MiXCR, storing one row per CDR3 protein. The sample contains fewer than 900,000 distinct CDR3 sequences, 29% of which appear only once. Findings of the study overall: Dominating the ex vivo response were TCR beta clonotypes that were CMV-specific and HLA-C-restricted.

The input for sequencing was cultured CD8+ T cells from PBMCs, taken from culture after CMV antigen stimulation. V and J are TRBV27 and TRBJ2-1; the D is unclear. This TCR came from a human donor in good health (CMV status not recorded). Some clones in this sample may be carry-over from other donors' samples. The CDR3 coding sequence is TGTGCCAGCAGTCCTAGAAGTAATGAGCAGTTCTTC. Translation: CASSPRSNEQFF.